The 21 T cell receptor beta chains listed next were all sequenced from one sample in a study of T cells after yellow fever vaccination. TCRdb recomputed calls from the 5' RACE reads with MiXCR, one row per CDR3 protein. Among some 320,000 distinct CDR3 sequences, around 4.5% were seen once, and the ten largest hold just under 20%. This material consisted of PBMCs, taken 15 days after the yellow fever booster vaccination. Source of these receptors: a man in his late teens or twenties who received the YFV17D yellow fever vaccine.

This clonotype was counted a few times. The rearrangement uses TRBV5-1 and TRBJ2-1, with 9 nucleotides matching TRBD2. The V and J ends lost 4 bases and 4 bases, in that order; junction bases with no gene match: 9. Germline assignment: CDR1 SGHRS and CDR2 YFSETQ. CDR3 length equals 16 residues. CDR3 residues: CASSLEPSGAYNEQFF. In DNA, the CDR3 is TGCGCCAGCAGCCTCGAACCTAGCGGGGCTTACAATGAGCAGTTCTTC. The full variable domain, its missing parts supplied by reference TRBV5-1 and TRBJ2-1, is KAGVTQTPRYLIKTRGQQVTLSCSPISGHRSVSWYQQTPGQGLQFLFEYFSETQRNKGNFPGRFSGRQFSNSRSEMNVSTLELGDSALYLCASSLEPSGAYNEQFFGPGTRLTVL.

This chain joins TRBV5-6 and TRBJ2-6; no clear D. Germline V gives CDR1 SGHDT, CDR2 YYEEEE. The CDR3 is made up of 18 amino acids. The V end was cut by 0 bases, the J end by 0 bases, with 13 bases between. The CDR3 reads CASSLGTVLVSGANVLTF. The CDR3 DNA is TGTGCCAGCAGCTTGGGTACAGTCTTGGTCTCTGGGGCCAACGTCCTGACTTTC.

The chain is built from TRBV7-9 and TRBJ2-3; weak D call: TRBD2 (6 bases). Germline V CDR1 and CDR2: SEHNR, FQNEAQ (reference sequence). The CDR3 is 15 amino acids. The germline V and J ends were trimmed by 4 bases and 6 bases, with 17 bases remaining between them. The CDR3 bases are TGTGCCAGCAGCTCTGGGACTTACCCGCAGGATACGCAGTATTTT. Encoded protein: CASSSGTYPQDTQYF.

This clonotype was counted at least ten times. The DNA of the CDR3 is TGTGCCACCAGCAGAGAAGAGAGCGGGGGGCAGTTCTTC. Amino acid sequence: CATSREESGGQFF. The rearrangement uses TRBV15 and TRBJ2-1; 8 positions agree with TRBD2. This CDR3 has 13 residues. After removal of 0 bases from V and 12 bases from J, the junction contained 4 bases not matched to a gene. The germline V gene has CDR1 LNHNV and CDR2 YYDKDF (reference sequence).

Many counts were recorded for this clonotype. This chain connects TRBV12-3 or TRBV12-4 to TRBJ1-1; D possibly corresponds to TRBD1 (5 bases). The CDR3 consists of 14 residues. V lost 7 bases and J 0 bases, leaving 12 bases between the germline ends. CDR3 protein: CASTAGLVNTEAFF. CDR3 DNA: TGTGCCAGCACCGCGGGACTCGTGAACACTGAAGCTTTCTTT.

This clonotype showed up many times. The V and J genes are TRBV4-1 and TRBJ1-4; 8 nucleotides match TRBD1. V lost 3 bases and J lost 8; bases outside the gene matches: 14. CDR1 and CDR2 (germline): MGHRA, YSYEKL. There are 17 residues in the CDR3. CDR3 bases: TGCGCCAGCAGCCATCCCCCAGCGGGACAGGAGGGGGAAAAACTGTTTTTT. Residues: CASSHPPAGQEGEKLFF.

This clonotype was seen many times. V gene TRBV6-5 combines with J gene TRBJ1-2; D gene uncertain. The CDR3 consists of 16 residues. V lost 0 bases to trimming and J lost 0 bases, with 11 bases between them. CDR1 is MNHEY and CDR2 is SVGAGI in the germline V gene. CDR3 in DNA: TGTGCCAGCAGTTACTCAGTTGTAACAGCTAACTATGGCTACACCTTC. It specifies CASSYSVVTANYGYTF.

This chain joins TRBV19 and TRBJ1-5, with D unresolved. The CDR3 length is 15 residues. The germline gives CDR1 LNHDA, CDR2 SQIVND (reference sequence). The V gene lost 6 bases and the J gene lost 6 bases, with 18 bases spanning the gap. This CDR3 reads CASSSEAVFGQPQHF. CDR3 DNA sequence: TGTGCCAGTAGCAGCGAGGCTGTGTTCGGTCAGCCCCAGCATTTT.

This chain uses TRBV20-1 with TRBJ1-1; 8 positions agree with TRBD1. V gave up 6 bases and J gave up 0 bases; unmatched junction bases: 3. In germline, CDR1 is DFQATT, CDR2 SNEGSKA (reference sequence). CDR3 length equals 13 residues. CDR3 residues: CSARTGMNTEAFF. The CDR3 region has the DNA TGCAGTGCCCGGACAGGGATGAACACTGAAGCTTTCTTT.

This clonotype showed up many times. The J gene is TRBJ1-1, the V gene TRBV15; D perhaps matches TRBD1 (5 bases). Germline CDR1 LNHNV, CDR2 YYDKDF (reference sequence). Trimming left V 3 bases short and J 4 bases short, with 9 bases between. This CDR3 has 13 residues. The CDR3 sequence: CATSSIGGTEAFF. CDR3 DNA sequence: TGTGCCACCAGCAGTATCGGGGGCACTGAAGCTTTCTTT.

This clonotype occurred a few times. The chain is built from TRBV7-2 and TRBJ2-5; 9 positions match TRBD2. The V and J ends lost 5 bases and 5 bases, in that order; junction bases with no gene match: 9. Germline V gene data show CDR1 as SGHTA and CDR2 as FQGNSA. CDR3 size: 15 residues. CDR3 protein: CASSLSSGDGETQYF. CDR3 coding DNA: TGTGCCAGCAGCCTTTCTAGCGGGGACGGCGAGACCCAGTACTTC.

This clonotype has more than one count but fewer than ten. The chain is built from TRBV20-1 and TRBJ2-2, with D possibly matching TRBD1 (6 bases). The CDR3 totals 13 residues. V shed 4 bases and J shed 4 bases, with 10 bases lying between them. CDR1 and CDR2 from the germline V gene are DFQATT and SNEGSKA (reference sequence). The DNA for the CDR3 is TGCAGTGCTATACAGGGTGTCACCGGGGAGCTGTTTTTT. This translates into CSAIQGVTGELFF.

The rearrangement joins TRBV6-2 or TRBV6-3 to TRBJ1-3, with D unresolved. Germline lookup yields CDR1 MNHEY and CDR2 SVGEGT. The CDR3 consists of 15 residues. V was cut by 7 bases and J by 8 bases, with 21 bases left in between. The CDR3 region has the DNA TGTGCCAGCACCAATACTCCGAAGGGCGATGACACCATATATTTT. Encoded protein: CASTNTPKGDDTIYF.

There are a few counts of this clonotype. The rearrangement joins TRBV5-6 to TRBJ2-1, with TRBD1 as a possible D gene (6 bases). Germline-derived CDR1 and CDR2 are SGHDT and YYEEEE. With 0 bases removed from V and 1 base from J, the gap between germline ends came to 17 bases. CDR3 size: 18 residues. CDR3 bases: TGTGCCAGCAGCTTGGGGGGGCCGCACGATATTTCCTACAATGAGCAGTTCTTC. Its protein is CASSLGGPHDISYNEQFF.

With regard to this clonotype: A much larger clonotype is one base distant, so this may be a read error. This CDR3 is CSVDLQGEGDTQYF. CDR3 sequence (DNA): TGCAGCGTTGATCTCCAGGGAGAGGGCGATACGCAGTATTTT. V usage is TRBV29-1 and J usage is TRBJ2-3; D could derive from TRBD1 or TRBD2 (5 bases each). Germline-derived CDR1 and CDR2 are SQVTM and ANQGSEA. V was shortened by 3 bases and J by 6 bases, with 16 bases between the two germline ends. The CDR3 length is 14 residues.

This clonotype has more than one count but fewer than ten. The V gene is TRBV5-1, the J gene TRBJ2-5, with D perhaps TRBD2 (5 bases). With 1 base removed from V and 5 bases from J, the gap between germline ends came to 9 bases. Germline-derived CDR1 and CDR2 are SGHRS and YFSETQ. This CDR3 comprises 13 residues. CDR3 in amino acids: CASSLMRRETQYF. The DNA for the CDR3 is TGCGCCAGCAGCTTGATGAGGAGGGAGACCCAGTACTTC.

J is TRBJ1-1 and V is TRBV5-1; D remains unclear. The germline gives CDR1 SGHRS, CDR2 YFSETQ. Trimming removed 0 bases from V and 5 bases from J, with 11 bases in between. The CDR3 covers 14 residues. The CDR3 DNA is TGCGCCAGCAGCTTGGCGGGCCAAATGACTGAAGCTTTCTTT. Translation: CASSLAGQMTEAFF.

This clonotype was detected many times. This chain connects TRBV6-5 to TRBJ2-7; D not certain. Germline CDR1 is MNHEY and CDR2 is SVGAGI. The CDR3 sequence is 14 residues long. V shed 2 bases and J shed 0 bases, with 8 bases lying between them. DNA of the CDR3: TGTGCCAGCAGTTACGGCCGGAGCTCCTACGAGCAGTACTTC. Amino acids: CASSYGRSSYEQYF.

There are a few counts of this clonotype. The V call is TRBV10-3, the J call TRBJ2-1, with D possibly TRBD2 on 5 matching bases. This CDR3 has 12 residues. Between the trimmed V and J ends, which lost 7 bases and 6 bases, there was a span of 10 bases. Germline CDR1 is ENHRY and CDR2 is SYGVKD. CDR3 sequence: CAITASSNEQFF. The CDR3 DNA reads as TGTGCCATCACAGCTAGCAGCAATGAGCAGTTCTTC.

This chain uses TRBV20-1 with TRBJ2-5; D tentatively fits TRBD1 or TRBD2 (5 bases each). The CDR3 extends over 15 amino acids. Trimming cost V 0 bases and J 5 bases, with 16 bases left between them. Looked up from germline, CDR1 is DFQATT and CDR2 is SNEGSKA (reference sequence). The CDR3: CSARDDLGARETQYF. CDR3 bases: TGCAGTGCTAGAGACGACCTCGGGGCGAGGGAGACCCAGTACTTC.

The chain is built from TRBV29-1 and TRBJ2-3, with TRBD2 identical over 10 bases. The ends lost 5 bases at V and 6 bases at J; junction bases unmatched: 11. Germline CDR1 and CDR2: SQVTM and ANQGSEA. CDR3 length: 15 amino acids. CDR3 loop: CSVRSGGASSDTQYF. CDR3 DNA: TGCAGCGTTCGGAGCGGGGGGGCCTCTTCCGATACGCAGTATTTT.